This T cell receptor (beta chain) emerged from a study of regulatory T cells in long-lasting Graves disease. This clonotype was seen at least ten times. Building the TCR beta libraries relied on iRepertoire HTBI primers, and CDR3 regions underwent Arm-PCR. TCRdb fed the multiplex PCR reads into MiXCR, producing one record per CDR3 protein. Of 550,000 or so distinct CDR3 sequences in the sample, around 11% were seen once. Time point defined: newly diagnosed GD, antithyroid drugs for less than 3 months. PBMC-derived RNA was used for the TCR library. Germline V lookup: CDR1 MNHEY, CDR2 SMNVEV (reference sequence). V was shortened by 5 bases and J by 3 bases, with 17 bases between the two germline ends. The CDR3 is 15 residues long. These data were also reused for a study on T cells in Graves' hyperthyroidism and ophthalmopathy. That study reports: Ophthalmopathy got predicted by the model a median roughly 6.4 months before its onset.

The TCR comes from a woman aged 30 to 39 with Graves disease. The genes are TRBV27 and TRBJ2-7; a weak D match, TRBD2 (6 bases). The specimen was peripheral blood mononuclear cells (PBMCs), collected at new diagnosis, from a patient treated with antithyroid drugs. CDR3 coding DNA: TGTGCCAGCAGTAGACTCCCGGGACTTTTCTACGAGCAGTACTTC. Translation: CASSRLPGLFYEQYF.